The 16 T cell receptor beta chains presented below share a single source sample, sequenced in a study of OX40 agonist ivuxolimab in advanced cancers. Measured with immunoSEQ multiplex PCR; TCRdb has only the in-frame clones, and not every one. Of roughly 67,000 clones in the sample, approximately 86% were seen once. The sample consisted of CD4+ or CD8+ T cells sorted from blood, taken in a trial of the OX40 agonist ivuxolimab. The source of these receptors is an adult with an advanced solid tumor such as melanoma, head and neck, liver or kidney cancer.

The rearrangement joins TRBV21-1 to TRBJ2-5; the table names TRBD1, a call not compared with the DNA. TRBV21-1 is an annotated pseudogene. The CDR3 is made up of 18 amino acids. This chain's CDR3 is CASSKPAAYRGPQETQYF. The CDR3 DNA reads as TGTGCCAGCAGCAAGCCCGCGGCTTACAGGGGGCCCCAAGAGACCCAGTACTTC.

The chain employs TRBV7-8 and TRBJ1-5; D gene uncertain. Trimming cost V 5 bases and J 1 base, with 6 bases left between them. Germline V CDR1 and CDR2: SGHVS, FQNEAQ. CDR3 length equals 13 residues. The CDR3, as DNA: TGTGCCAGCAGCCGTGACAGCAATCAGCCCCAGCATTTT. It translates to CASSRDSNQPQHF.

The rearrangement links TRBV5-4 to TRBJ2-3; 14 positions match TRBD2. J was trimmed by 2 bases and V by 4 bases; bases with no gene match: 12. This CDR3 contains 19 residues. From germline, CDR1 is SGHNT and CDR2 YYREEE (reference sequence). The CDR3 sequence is CASSTPGLAGVTNTDTQYF. CDR3 nucleotide sequence: TGTGCCAGCAGCACCCCGGGACTAGCGGGGGTCACGAACACAGATACGCAGTATTTT.

The chain employs TRBV5-1 and TRBJ2-5, with 7 bases matching TRBD1. The length of the CDR3 is 14 residues. Germline trimming cut 0 bases from V and 3 bases from J; bases unmatched to any gene: 2. Germline CDR1 reads SGHRS; CDR2 reads YFSETQ. CDR3 sequence: CASSLGGTEETQYF. CDR3 in DNA: TGCGCCAGCAGCTTGGGTGGGACAGAAGAGACCCAGTACTTC.

This chain uses TRBV7-2 with TRBJ2-2, with D perhaps TRBD1 (5 bases). The CDR3 length is 17 residues. Germline lookup yields CDR1 SGHTA and CDR2 FQGNSA. The ends were cut back, 0 bases at V and 7 bases at J, with 18 bases in the middle. For the CDR3, the DNA is TGTGCCAGCAGCTTAGCCTCACTGGGCCAGGGAATCGGGGAGCTGTTTTTT. Its translation: CASSLASLGQGIGELFF. The full variable domain, in which reference TRBV7-2 and TRBJ2-2 provide the parts outside the CDR3, is GAGVSQSPSNKVTEKGKDVELRCDPISGHTALYWYRQSLGQGLEFLIYFQGNSAPDKSGLPSDRFSAERTGGSVSTLTIQRTQQEDSAVYLCASSLASLGQGIGELFFGEGSRLTVL.

CDR3 residues: CASSFGSSTDTQYF. CDR3 coding DNA: TGTGCCAGCAGCTTCGGGAGTTCCACAGATACGCAGTATTTT. The rearrangement uses TRBV5-6 and TRBJ2-3; D perhaps matches TRBD2 (6 bases). Trimming shortened V by 2 bases and J by 2 bases, and 9 bases separated the two germline ends. Per germline, CDR1 SGHDT and CDR2 YYEEEE. The CDR3 is 14 residues long.

This clone was counted between two and nine times. The rearrangement joins TRBV28 to TRBJ2-1; D remains unclear. Looked up from germline, CDR1 is MDHEN and CDR2 is SYDVKM. The CDR3 runs 14 residues. V was cut by 2 bases and J by 6 bases, with 11 bases left in between. The CDR3 nucleotides are TGTGCCAGCAGTTTAAGGTGGCAGAGCAATGAGCAGTTCTTC. It specifies CASSLRWQSNEQFF.

V gene TRBV6-5 combines with J gene TRBJ1-2; 7 nucleotides align to TRBD1. J lost 8 bases, V lost 0 bases, and 9 bases had no gene match. Germline assignment: CDR1 MNHEY and CDR2 SVGAGI. The CDR3 runs 15 residues. The CDR3: CASSYSRTGLGGYTF. The CDR3 DNA reads as TGTGCCAGCAGTTACTCGAGGACAGGTCTAGGCGGCTACACCTTC.

The CDR3 sequence: CASSLDGEGEQFF. In DNA, the CDR3 is TGTGCCAGCAGCTTAGATGGGGAGGGTGAGCAGTTCTTC. The J gene is TRBJ2-1, the V gene TRBV11-3; 7 bases are shared with TRBD2. Germline assignment: CDR1 SGHNT and CDR2 YENEEA. V was clipped by 0 bases and J by 9 bases; unmatched bases: 2. The CDR3 runs to 13 residues.

The V gene is TRBV18, the J gene TRBJ1-3; no clear D gene. V was trimmed by 1 base and J by 0 bases, leaving 4 bases between them. The length of the CDR3 is 14 residues. Germline CDR1 reads KGHSH; CDR2 reads LQKENI. CDR3 protein: CASSPLSSGNTIYF. In nucleotides, the CDR3 is TGTGCCAGCTCACCACTAAGCTCTGGAAACACCATATATTTT.

This chain links TRBV18 with TRBJ2-2; D is possibly TRBD2 (5 bases). The CDR3 length is 14 residues. Germline CDR1 is KGHSH and CDR2 is LQKENI. V was pared by 1 base and J by 3 bases, with 6 bases between. Here the CDR3 reads CASSPLGDTGELFF. The CDR3 DNA reads as TGTGCCAGCTCACCACTCGGGGACACCGGGGAGCTGTTTTTT.

The gene calls are TRBV7-9 and TRBJ1-1; weak D call: TRBD1 (5 bases). Germline CDR1 and CDR2: SEHNR and FQNEAQ (reference sequence). Trimming took off 3 bases at V and 2 bases at J, with 10 bases between the two ends. This CDR3 is built from 14 residues. DNA of the CDR3: TGTGCCAGCAGCTTCGACAGCCGAAACACTGAAGCTTTCTTT. Translating it yields CASSFDSRNTEAFF. The full variable domain, completed using reference TRBV7-9 and TRBJ1-1, is DTGVSQNPRHKITKRGQNVTFRCDPISEHNRLYWYRQTLGQGPEFLTYFQNEAQLEKSRLLSDRFSAERPKGSFSTLEIQRTEQGDSAMYLCASSFDSRNTEAFFGQGTRLTVV.

CDR3 nucleotides: TGTGCTAGTGGTCCATCCACGGGCAGGGCAGATACGCAGTATTTT. It yields the protein CASGPSTGRADTQYF. The genes are TRBV12-5 and TRBJ2-3, with a possible D match to TRBD1 (5 bases). V was clipped by 5 bases and J by 4 bases, with 16 bases between them. The germline V gene has CDR1 LGHNT and CDR2 FRNRAP. The CDR3 totals 15 residues.

The chain couples TRBV6-5 to TRBJ2-3; 15 positions agree with TRBD2. Per the germline V gene, CDR1 is MNHEY and CDR2 is SVGAGI. This CDR3 has 14 residues. V was clipped by 5 bases and J by 6 bases; unmatched bases: 0. In DNA, the CDR3 is TGTGCCAGCAGTGGGACTAGCGGGAGGGATACGCAGTATTTT. Its protein is CASSGTSGRDTQYF.

The rearrangement joins TRBV7-8 to TRBJ1-5; tentative D call: TRBD1 (5 bases). Germline V gives CDR1 SGHVS, CDR2 FQNEAQ. This CDR3 spans 15 amino acids. V gave up 3 bases and J gave up 7 bases, with 16 bases separating them. This CDR3 reads CASSFREKPGQPQHF. As DNA, the CDR3 is TGTGCCAGCAGCTTCCGGGAAAAACCAGGGCAGCCCCAGCATTTT.

The DNA of the CDR3 is TGTGCCAGCCGGACAGGGTTAGAAAAACTGTTTTTT. This encodes CASRTGLEKLFF. The chain has TRBV27 and TRBJ1-4; 8 bases agree with TRBD1. Germline CDR1 MNHEY, CDR2 SMNVEV (reference sequence). The CDR3 runs 12 residues. The junction had 4 bases not matched to a gene; V was cut back by 8 bases and J by 8 bases.